This TCR beta chain was captured by sequencing in a study of OX40 agonist ivuxolimab in advanced cancers. Study-level background: The eligibility criteria allowed prior anti-PD-1, anti-PD-L1 or anti-CTLA-4 therapy, and about 40% had some. Whole-study findings and limits: The specificity for antigen of the expanded peripheral T cells was not determined. At 0.1 to 3.0 mg/kg and by week 6, clonal expansion occurred in CD4+ and CD8+ blood T cells.

Blood samples were obtained at baseline, cycle 4 day 1, and cycle 7 day 1. Clones were read by immunoSEQ multiplex PCR, and TCRdb kept only the in-frame ones, dropping some. The data hold around 64,000 clones, with about four fifths observed a single time. To note about this clone: Antigen specificity is unknown.

The CDR3 totals 12 residues. V lost 3 bases, J lost 13 bases, and 15 bases lay in between. The germline gives CDR1 MNHEY, CDR2 SVGAGI. The source material was CD4+ or CD8+ T cells sorted from blood, sampled in a trial of the OX40 agonist ivuxolimab. The sequence came from an adult with an advanced solid tumor such as melanoma, head and neck, liver or kidney cancer. V gene TRBV6-5 combines with J gene TRBJ1-2, with D possibly matching TRBD1 (5 bases). The CDR3 loop is CASSYYAGGSTF. CDR3 bases: TGTGCCAGCAGTTATTACGCCGGGGGATCCACCTTC.